Described below is a single TCR beta chain sequence and its context. This sample stems from a study of PD-L1 blockade in urothelial cancer. Across the study: Atezolizumab at 1,200 mg intravenously every 3 weeks was started by patients in the mid-2010s. Of prior chemotherapy regimens, patients had received between 0 and 3.

The patients had locally advanced or metastatic urothelial carcinoma. The protocol was immunoSEQ multiplex PCR, while the TCRdb copy is restricted to in-frame clones and leaves out a portion. The profile shows 45,000 or so clones, about 87% of them singletons. This receptor was identified in an older man with urothelial cancer. The material was PBMCs, obtained around atezolizumab (anti-PD-L1) treatment.

The CDR3 DNA is TGTGCCAGCTCATACTCAAGCGGGAGAACCCACGAGCAGTACTTC. Translation gives CASSYSSGRTHEQYF. The chain couples TRBV18 to TRBJ2-7; 8 nucleotides line up with TRBD2. Germline values: CDR1 KGHSH, CDR2 LQKENI. The junction had 11 bases not matched to a gene; V was cut back by 5 bases and J by 5 bases. The CDR3 spans 15 residues. Full variable domain (rest looked up from reference TRBV18 and TRBJ2-7): NAGVMQNPRHLVRRRGQEARLRCSPMKGHSHVYWYRQLPEEGLKFMVYLQKENIIDESGMPKERFSAEFPKEGPSILRIQQVVRGDSAAYFCASSYSSGRTHEQYFGPGTRLTVT.